What follows are 31 T cell receptor beta chains derived from one specimen sequenced in a study of cytomegalovirus exposure and HLA in healthy donors. Use of 60 Vbeta and 13 Jbeta primers characterized the PCR. Using immunoSEQ multiplex PCR, the repertoire was profiled, and TCRdb retains in-frame clones only, with some absent. Here the sample spans some 150,000 clones, roughly 83% being singletons. The sample was PBMCs. The receptors were gathered from a woman aged 18-29 years in good health and CMV-seronegative.

This chain connects TRBV28 to TRBJ1-1; TRBD1 is a possible D gene (6 bases). V gave up 6 bases and J gave up 8 bases, with 22 bases separating them. CDR3 size: 15 residues. CDR1 and CDR2 from the germline V gene are MDHEN and SYDVKM. The CDR3 DNA reads as TGTGCCAGCAGCTCAACCAGAGGGGGGGGGCAGGAAGCTTTCTTT. Protein sequence: CASSSTRGGGQEAFF.

This clone was observed a handful of times. The chain uses TRBV11-2 and TRBJ2-7; a possible D gene is TRBD1 (5 bases). The CDR3 runs to 16 residues. Germline values: CDR1 SGHAT, CDR2 FQNNGV. V was cut by 0 bases and J by 0 bases, with 12 bases left in between. In DNA form, the CDR3 reads TGTGCCAGCAGCTTAGATGGCAGGGTACCCTCCTACGAGCAGTACTTC. Encoded protein: CASSLDGRVPSYEQYF.

The rearrangement joins TRBV18 to TRBJ2-5; D might be TRBD1 (7 bases). The CDR3 loop spans 17 amino acids. Germline loops: CDR1 KGHSH, CDR2 LQKENI. Between the trimmed V and J ends, which lost 3 bases and 0 bases, there was a span of 17 bases. The CDR3 is CASSPQGRGAYQETQYF. The CDR3 DNA sequence: TGTGCCAGCTCACCCCAGGGCAGGGGGGCGTACCAAGAGACCCAGTACTTC.

The chain joins TRBV10-3 to TRBJ1-2; 12 bases match TRBD1. The CDR3 spans 16 residues. Germline CDR1 is ENHRY and CDR2 is SYGVKD. Germline trimming cut 0 bases from V and 7 bases from J; bases unmatched to any gene: 6. The CDR3 coding sequence is TGTGCCATCAGTGAGTCATTGGGACAGGGGGCCTTTGGCTACACCTTC. Its translation: CAISESLGQGAFGYTF.

The chain joins TRBV5-1 to TRBJ2-7; tentatively, D is TRBD1 (6 bases). This CDR3 spans 14 amino acids. The V gene lost 2 bases and the J gene lost 3 bases, with 12 bases spanning the gap. The germline V gene has CDR1 SGHRS and CDR2 YFSETQ. The CDR3 here is CASSLDRDIYEQYF. The CDR3 bases are TGCGCCAGCAGCTTAGACCGGGACATCTACGAGCAGTACTTC.

The chain employs TRBV6-1 and TRBJ1-1; D is undetermined. V gave up 0 bases and J gave up 4 bases, with 9 bases separating them. Per the germline V gene, CDR1 is MNHNS and CDR2 is SASEGT. The length of the CDR3 is 14 residues. The CDR3 reads CASSEARLGTEAFF. In DNA, the CDR3 is TGTGCCAGCAGTGAAGCACGACTGGGCACTGAAGCTTTCTTT.

This chain links TRBV5-1 with TRBJ2-1; weak D call: TRBD1 (5 bases). The CDR3 loop spans 17 amino acids. Germline V lookup: CDR1 SGHRS, CDR2 YFSETQ. V dropped 2 bases and J dropped 0 bases, with 15 bases sitting between them. CDR3 sequence reads: CASSLQTTAFSYNEQFF. DNA for the CDR3: TGCGCCAGCAGCTTACAGACGACAGCATTCTCCTACAATGAGCAGTTCTTC.

This clone was seen just once. The chain joins TRBV21-1 to TRBJ1-2; no DNA check was done on the table's D call, TRBD1. TRBV21-1 is labeled a pseudogene. This CDR3 comprises 17 residues. CDR3 region: CASSKWVQGPFNYGYTF. The DNA of the CDR3 is TGTGCCAGCAGCAAATGGGTACAGGGCCCTTTCAACTATGGCTACACCTTC.

This chain links TRBV6-6 with TRBJ2-1; 7 bases map to TRBD1. This CDR3 is 13 amino acids long. V was clipped by 6 bases and J by 4 bases; unmatched bases: 3. Germline V gene sequence: CDR1 MNHNY, CDR2 SVGAGI (reference sequence). CDR3 loop: CASRPGQYNEQFF. DNA of the CDR3: TGTGCCAGCAGACCGGGACAGTACAATGAGCAGTTCTTC.

V usage is TRBV11-2 and J usage is TRBJ2-7; D gene unclear. The germline V and J ends were trimmed by 7 bases and 3 bases, with 10 bases remaining between them. This CDR3 is 12 amino acids long. The germline V gene encodes CDR1 SGHAT and CDR2 FQNNGV. Here the CDR3 DNA reads TGTGCCAGCACCACTTTTAACTACGAGCAGTACTTC. Translated, it gives CASTTFNYEQYF.

CDR3 residues: CASSPGTGNFYEQYF. CDR3 in DNA: TGTGCCAGCTCACCGGGGACAGGGAATTTCTACGAGCAGTACTTC. This sequence joins TRBV18 and TRBJ2-7; 9 bases are a match to TRBD1. V trimming: 3 bases; J trimming: 3 bases; junction bases outside the gene matches: 6. This CDR3 is built from 15 residues. Germline loops: CDR1 KGHSH, CDR2 LQKENI.

The rearrangement links TRBV14 to TRBJ2-3, with a possible D match to TRBD2 (6 bases). The V and J ends lost 4 bases and 1 base respectively, with 9 bases between them. Germline loops: CDR1 SGHDN, CDR2 FVKESK. There are 14 residues in the CDR3. The CDR3 reads CASSRSGGTDTQYF. CDR3 sequence (DNA): TGTGCCAGCAGCCGTAGCGGAGGCACAGATACGCAGTATTTT.

This sequence joins TRBV14 and TRBJ2-2, with a possible D match to TRBD1 (6 bases). In germline, CDR1 is SGHDN, CDR2 FVKESK. CDR3 length: 15 residues. V was cut by 2 bases and J by 6 bases, with 13 bases left in between. The CDR3 coding sequence is TGTGCCAGCAGCCAATGGGTGAGGGGGTCCGGGGAGCTGTTTTTT. This sequence encodes CASSQWVRGSGELFF.

About this clone itself: The same CDR3 also results from other DNA sequences found in this sample. The gene calls are TRBV2 and TRBJ1-2; a possible D gene is TRBD1 (5 bases). Trimming pared 4 bases from V and 6 bases from J, leaving 21 bases between. Germline CDR1 SNHLY, CDR2 FYNNEI. This CDR3 comprises 16 residues. CDR3 protein: CASSGRQLLRSDGYTF. CDR3 DNA sequence: TGTGCCAGCAGTGGAAGACAGTTGCTACGTTCGGATGGCTACACCTTC. The full variable domain, rest sourced from reference TRBV2 and TRBJ1-2, is EPEVTQTPSHQVTQMGQEVILRCVPISNHLYFYWYRQILGQKVEFLVSFYNNEISEKSEIFDDQFSVERPDGSNFTLKIRSTKLEDSAMYFCASSGRQLLRSDGYTFGSGTRLTVV.

The CDR3 sequence is CASSQEVLAGVQYF. CDR3 coding DNA: TGCGCCAGCAGCCAAGAGGTGCTAGCGGGGGTGCAGTACTTC. This chain uses TRBV4-1 with TRBJ2-7, with 10 positions matching TRBD2. The V gene end was trimmed by 0 bases and the J gene end by 9 bases; junction bases not matched to a gene: 5. CDR3 length: 14 amino acids. The germline V gene encodes CDR1 MGHRA and CDR2 YSYEKL.

The V call is TRBV6-5, the J call TRBJ1-1; D may be TRBD1 (5 bases). Trimming stripped 7 bases from V and 2 bases from J, with 14 bases between. CDR3 length: 14 amino acids. CDR1 MNHEY and CDR2 SVGAGI come from the germline V gene. Here the CDR3 reads CASTTGRTNTEAFF. CDR3 nucleotide sequence: TGTGCCAGCACCACCGGCAGGACAAACACTGAAGCTTTCTTT.

The sample holds a few counts of this clone. Different DNA sequences within this sample yield the same CDR3. The J gene is TRBJ1-5, the V gene TRBV10-3, with D maybe TRBD1 (6 bases). In germline, CDR1 is ENHRY, CDR2 SYGVKD. CDR3 length: 13 residues. V lost 6 bases and J lost 2, with 8 bases in between. The CDR3 DNA follows: TGTGCCATCAGCCCAGGGGGCAATCAGCCCCAGCATTTT. This gives the protein CAISPGGNQPQHF.

The chain has TRBV25-1 and TRBJ2-3, with D perhaps TRBD1 (5 bases). The CDR3 is 14 amino acids. Germline-derived CDR1 and CDR2 are MGHDK and SYGVNS. V dropped 1 base and J dropped 1 base, with 6 bases sitting between them. CDR3 nucleotides: TGTGCCAGCAGTGAATGGGGCGGCACAGATACGCAGTATTTT. Its protein product is CASSEWGGTDTQYF.

J is TRBJ1-5 and V is TRBV28, with D possibly being TRBD1 (5 bases). The CDR3 is 13 residues long. The germline V gene has CDR1 MDHEN and CDR2 SYDVKM. Trimming removed 3 bases at V and 7 bases at J, with 10 bases between. The CDR3 DNA reads TGTGCCAGCAGTTTTCGGGGGATCCAGCCCCAGCATTTT. Translated, it gives CASSFRGIQPQHF.

There are a few counts of this clone. The chain combines TRBV1 with TRBJ2-6; the listed D gene, TRBD1, was not tested against the DNA. TRBV1 constitutes a pseudogene. This CDR3 is built from 18 residues. CDR3 DNA sequence: TGCACCAGCAGCCAATGTGGGACAGGGACTGTTGGGGCCAACGGCCTGACTTTC. It specifies CTSSQCGTGTVGANGLTF.

DNA for the CDR3: TGTGCCAGCAGTGAAGAATGGGGGCTGAACACTGAAGCTTTCTTT. It yields the protein CASSEEWGLNTEAFF. The chain is built from TRBV6-1 and TRBJ1-1, with D tentatively TRBD1 (6 bases). This CDR3 comprises 15 residues. Germline CDR1 MNHNS, CDR2 SASEGT. Trimming took off 1 base at V and 0 bases at J, with 9 bases between the two ends.

This chain uses TRBV7-9 with TRBJ2-7; 9 bases align to TRBD1. Per the germline V gene, CDR1 is SEHNR and CDR2 is FQNEAQ (reference sequence). This CDR3 spans 15 amino acids. The V gene end was trimmed by 4 bases and the J gene end by 1 base; junction bases not matched to a gene: 5. The CDR3 sequence is CASSYQQGASYEQYF. In nucleotides, the CDR3 is TGTGCCAGCAGCTACCAACAGGGGGCATCCTACGAGCAGTACTTC. The full variable domain, in which reference TRBV7-9 and TRBJ2-7 provide the parts outside the CDR3, is DTGVSQNPRHKITKRGQNVTFRCDPISEHNRLYWYRQTLGQGPEFLTYFQNEAQLEKSRLLSDRFSAERPKGSFSTLEIQRTEQGDSAMYLCASSYQQGASYEQYFGPGTRLTVT.

This clone was recorded a few times. The V and J genes are TRBV29-1 and TRBJ2-5, with TRBD2 as a possible D gene (6 bases). This CDR3 is 17 amino acids long. Germline V gene lookup returns CDR1 SQVTM and CDR2 ANQGSEA. Trimming took off 0 bases at V and 1 base at J, with 18 bases between the two ends. DNA for the CDR3: TGCAGCGTTGAAGATTCCGGGGCGGGAATTCCCCAAGAGACCCAGTACTTC. As protein: CSVEDSGAGIPQETQYF.

This clone has only one observation. The chain employs TRBV14 and TRBJ1-3, with D perhaps matching TRBD1 (5 bases). This CDR3 is 18 amino acids long. Per the germline V gene, CDR1 is SGHDN and CDR2 is FVKESK. Between the trimmed V and J ends, which lost 0 bases and 2 bases, there was a span of 17 bases. This chain's CDR3 is CASSQDLFARAAGNTIYF. The CDR3 nucleotides read TGTGCCAGCAGCCAAGATCTTTTTGCCAGGGCAGCTGGAAACACCATATATTTT.

This rearrangement joins TRBV6-1 to TRBJ2-7; the match to TRBD2 covers 10 bases. Unmatched junction bases numbered 11, after V lost 1 base and J lost 2 bases. The CDR3 consists of 18 residues. Germline loops: CDR1 MNHNS, CDR2 SASEGT. CDR3 region: CASSEGRVAGGFTYEQYF. The CDR3 coding sequence is TGTGCCAGCAGTGAAGGTCGGGTAGCGGGGGGCTTTACCTACGAGCAGTACTTC.

This rearrangement joins TRBV10-2 to TRBJ2-2; D is perhaps TRBD2 (6 bases). Germline V lookup: CDR1 WSHSY, CDR2 SAAADI. The CDR3 sequence is 14 residues long. Deletions cut 6 bases from V and 1 base from J, with 9 bases between. DNA for the CDR3: TGCGCCAGCAGGCAGCGGGTGAACACCGGGGAGCTGTTTTTT. This codes for CASRQRVNTGELFF.

The CDR3 DNA is TGTGCCACAGCCGGGGGGACAGGGAGCACCGGGGAGCTGTTTTTT. Translated: CATAGGTGSTGELFF. The chain couples TRBV19 to TRBJ2-2; 9 positions agree with TRBD1. CDR3 size: 15 residues. V was pared by 10 bases and J by 4 bases, with 10 bases of the junction left unmatched. The germline V gene has CDR1 LNHDA and CDR2 SQIVND (reference sequence). The full variable domain, completed using reference TRBV19 and TRBJ2-2, is DGGITQSPKYLFRKEGQNVTLSCEQNLNHDAMYWYRQDPGQGLRLIYYSQIVNDFQKGDIAEGYSVSREKKESFPLTVTSAQKNPTAFYLCATAGGTGSTGELFFGEGSRLTVL.

The chain is built from TRBV7-8 and TRBJ1-1; TRBD1 matches 9 bases. V trimming: 0 bases; J trimming: 5 bases; junction bases outside the gene matches: 13. Per germline, CDR1 SGHVS and CDR2 FQNEAQ. The CDR3 spans 18 residues. CDR3 residues: CASSLAIGTGFARTEAFF. CDR3 DNA sequence: TGTGCCAGCAGCTTAGCTATCGGGACAGGGTTCGCGAGAACTGAAGCTTTCTTT.

The chain is built from TRBV9 and TRBJ1-4; D unresolved. This CDR3 has 16 residues. The germline V gene encodes CDR1 SGDLS and CDR2 YYNGEE. V lost 4 bases and J lost 6, with 19 bases in between. The CDR3 region has the DNA TGTGCCAGCAGCTCCCATCCGCAGCGAGTTTATGAAAAACTGTTTTTT. The encoded protein is CASSSHPQRVYEKLFF.

Regarding this clone: Within the sample, other DNA sequences also encode this same CDR3. J is TRBJ1-5 and V is TRBV7-6, with 7 positions matching TRBD1. The CDR3 has 14 amino acids. Germline V CDR1 and CDR2: SGHVS, FNYEAQ. V was clipped by 6 bases and J by 2 bases; unmatched bases: 4. CDR3 in amino acids: CASSPTGGNQPQHF. In DNA form, the CDR3 reads TGTGCCAGCAGTCCTACAGGGGGCAATCAGCCCCAGCATTTT.

This sequence joins TRBV29-1 and TRBJ1-1; D perhaps matches TRBD1 (6 bases). CDR3 length: 14 amino acids. V lost 8 bases, J lost 0 bases, and 16 bases lay in between. Germline V gives CDR1 SQVTM, CDR2 ANQGSEA. CDR3 DNA sequence: TGCAGCTTTAGGACAGATCTATTGAACACTGAAGCTTTCTTT. It is translated as CSFRTDLLNTEAFF.